This TCR beta chain was observed in a study of shared T cell receptors in the human thymus. V lost 9 bases to trimming and J lost 3 bases; unmatched junction nucleotides: 5. This CDR3 has 13 amino acids. Germline V gene sequence: CDR1 PRHDT, CDR2 FYEKMQ (reference sequence). Some clones are missing from TCRdb's copy, which holds only in-frame ones; the method was immunoSEQ multiplex PCR. The sample includes about 660,000 clones, 85% to 90% of them seen just once. This clone was picked up a small number of times. This sample was also put to use in a study of human thymus T cells. That report adds: Serving as donors were healthy Finnish infants, each of whom was having open corrective surgery for congenital heart defects. Corrective cardiac operations yielded the resected thymus tissue. It looked as if thymic and blood repertoires used V and J genes in a biased way. Related research found strongly overlapping thymic repertoires in unrelated individuals.

Sequencing input: thymocytes. The V and J genes are TRBV13 and TRBJ2-7, with 10 bases lining up with TRBD2. This clonotype originated in a boy less than two years old with a congenital heart defect. CDR3 coding DNA: TGTGCCAGTTCCGGGACTAGCGTCTACGAGCAGTACTTC. Translation: CASSGTSVYEQYF.